The entry below describes one TCR beta chain. Data came from immunoSEQ multiplex PCR; TCRdb stores just in-frame clones and leaves some out. The sample has around 200,000 clones, roughly 91% seen once; the top ten hold more than 1.1%. These data come from a study of control samples from healthy donors and cancer patients. With 0 bases removed from V and 3 bases from J, the gap between germline ends came to 8 bases. Germline lookup yields CDR1 GTSNPN and CDR2 SVGIG (reference sequence). The CDR3 sequence is 14 residues long. The V gene is TRBV30, the J gene TRBJ1-4, with D unclear. The sample consisted of blood. The TCR comes from a man between 18 and 29 years old in good health. The CDR3 DNA is TGTGCCTGGAGTGTTGGGCAGCCTAATGAAAAACTGTTTTTT. This gives the protein CAWSVGQPNEKLFF. The full variable domain, in which reference TRBV30 and TRBJ1-4 provide the parts outside the CDR3, is SQTIHQWPATLVQPVGSPLSLECTVEGTSNPNLYWYRQAAGRGLQLLFYSVGIGQISSEVPQNLSASRPQDRQFILSSKKLLLSDSGFYLCAWSVGQPNEKLFFGSGTQLSVL.